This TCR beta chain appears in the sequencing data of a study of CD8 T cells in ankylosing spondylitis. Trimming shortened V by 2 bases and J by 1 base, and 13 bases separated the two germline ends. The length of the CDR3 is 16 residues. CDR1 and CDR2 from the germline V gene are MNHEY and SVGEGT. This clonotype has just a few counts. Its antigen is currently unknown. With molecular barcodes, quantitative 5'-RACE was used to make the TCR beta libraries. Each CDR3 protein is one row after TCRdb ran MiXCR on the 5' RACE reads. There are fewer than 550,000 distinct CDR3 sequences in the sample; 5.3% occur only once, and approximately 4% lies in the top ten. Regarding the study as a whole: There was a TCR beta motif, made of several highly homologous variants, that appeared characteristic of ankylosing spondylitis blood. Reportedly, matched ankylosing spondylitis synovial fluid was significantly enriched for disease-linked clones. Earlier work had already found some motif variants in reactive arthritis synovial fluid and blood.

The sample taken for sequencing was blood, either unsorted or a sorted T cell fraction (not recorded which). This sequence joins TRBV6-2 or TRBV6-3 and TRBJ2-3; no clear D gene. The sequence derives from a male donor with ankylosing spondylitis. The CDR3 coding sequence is TGTGCCAGCAGTTACCTGATCGACTCGGGCACAGATACGCAGTATTTT. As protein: CASSYLIDSGTDTQYF.